The text below deals with one TCR beta chain. Its antigen remains undetermined. Base qualities are not at hand, and no much larger clone is one base apart. TCRbeta CDR3 regions were amplified from genomic DNA using the immunoSEQ Assay, a bias-controlled multiplex PCR. In the authors' own workflow: Nucleated cell counts per sample were estimated from amplification of reference gene primers within the assay. Sequence reads were collapsed and filtered to measure the absolute abundance of every unique TCRbeta CDR3 rearrangement. For each sample, productive Simpson clonality was calculated as the square root of Simpson's diversity index across productive rearrangements. TCRdb took this table from immuneACCESS and kept in-frame rearrangements with V and J called. Such tables lack part of the clones; where checked against another copy, unresolved V genes explain under half of the gap, and the rest is unexplained. V and J calls plus clone size are reproduced from that table; the DNA served to infer D and trimming. The sample table contains approximately 190,000 clones; only one count was recorded for around 86% of them. The ten largest make up about 5.7% of the sample.

Whole blood was collected in K2EDTA tubes by collaborating institutions according to the institutions' own protocols. For TCRbeta analysis, collaborators shipped samples in one of three forms: frozen whole blood, isolated PBMCs, or DNA extracted from either of those sample types. This record comes from a study of blood T cell repertoires in COVID-19 (TCRdb year 2020). For the wider study: Collaborator samples came from the United States, Italy and Spain and covered acute and convalescent phases of COVID-19. The material from the prospective study consisted of cDNA or gDNA derived from T cells, B-cell-depleted T cells, or PBMCs. The dataset comprised deeply sampled blood TCRbeta repertoires from subjects exposed to, actively infected with, or recovered from COVID-19. A freely available public database, intended as a resource for researchers studying the immune response to SARS-CoV-2, is where the repertoires were released. Samples were obtained from the ongoing ImmuneRACE study (first 160 participants) and from over 1,000 subjects provided by 6 global collaborators. Sample metadata almost always included a de-identified subject ID, COVID-19 status, age in years and sex. Where available, HLA class I and class II types were obtained from metadata supplied by the sample provider rather than from assay-based typing.

The paper as a whole reports these results and caveats: The amount of clinical and demographic metadata varied by source and participant and was provided uncurated.

This TCR was recovered from a woman in her thirties or forties with acute or convalescent COVID-19. Sequencing was performed on peripheral blood.

The CDR3 protein sequence reads: CASSFWLAGWSNEQFF. The base sequence is TGTGCCAGCAGCTTCTGGCTAGCGGGCTGGTCCAATGAGCAGTTCTTC. The sequence is built from TRBV7-9 and TRBJ2-1; TRBD2 lines up with 8 middle nucleotides. CDR1 is given as SEHNR and CDR2 as FQNEAQ, both from the germline V gene (reference sequence). From the cysteine up to the phenylalanine, the CDR3 has a length of 16 residues. Just CDR3 DNA is preserved here, 48 bases in frame from base 1. Compared with germline, V lacks 3 bases and J lacks 6 bases; bases without a gene match: 10.